Presented here are 24 T cell receptor delta chains from one specimen sequenced in a study of gamma-delta chains in newborns, infants, children. TCRdb called clones from the reads again using CATT. The repertoire holds some 3,100 delta-chain clones, with approximately 50% as singletons. The sample comprised blood. All receptors come from a child who received the measles vaccine.

This clone is labeled as large (0.1 to 1%). This sample also contains other DNA sequences that code for the same CDR3. The chain carries TRDV2 and TRDJ1, with TRDD3 matching 7 bases. This CDR3 has 14 amino acids. Germline V CDR1 and CDR2: GEAIGNYY, EKD. The V segment lost 3 bases and the J segment 2 bases; nucleotides outside the gene matches: 5. The CDR3 nucleotides read TGTGCCTGTGACTTACTGGGGTTAACCGATAAACTCATCTTT. Protein: CACDLLGLTDKLIF.

By proportion, this clone is medium-sized. J is TRDJ3 and V is TRDV2; 11 bases align to TRDD3. CDR3 length: 19 residues. Losses at the gene ends were 3 bases for V and 0 bases for J; bases not matched to a gene: 6. Looked up from germline, CDR1 is GEAIGNYY and CDR2 is EKD. The CDR3 spells CACDALGDTSSWDTRQMFF. In DNA, the CDR3 is TGTGCCTGTGACGCCTTGGGGGATACGAGCTCCTGGGACACCCGACAGATGTTTTTC.

This clone is medium-sized. The gene calls are TRDV1 and TRDJ1, with D perhaps TRDD3 (6 bases). V was pared by 0 bases and J by 1 base, with 24 bases between. The V gene's germline CDR1 is TSWWSYY and CDR2 QGS. The CDR3 is 20 residues long. The CDR3, as DNA: TGTGCTCTTGGGGAACTTCGAATTTGGGGGGTGATACCTGTCACCGATAAACTCATCTTT. It yields the protein CALGELRIWGVIPVTDKLIF.

Comment on this clone: A read error may explain this, as a much larger clone is one base away. The same CDR3 arises from other DNA sequences in this sample as well. The chain couples TRDV1 to TRDJ1; TRDD3 is a possible D gene (6 bases). Germline V gene data show CDR1 as TSWWSYY and CDR2 as QGS. The CDR3 has 14 amino acids. CDR3 protein: CALGEKGILDKLIF. Written as DNA, the CDR3 is TGTGCTCTTGGGGAAAAGGGGATTCTCGATAAGCTCATCTTC.

The chain employs TRDV1 and TRDJ1, with 11 bases identical to TRDD3. Germline trimming cut 0 bases from V and 0 bases from J; bases unmatched to any gene: 18. CDR3 length equals 22 residues. CDR1 TSWWSYY and CDR2 QGS come from the germline V gene. The CDR3 DNA reads TGTGCTCTTGGGGAACTTTGGGGAGCCCCATACTGGGGGATAGAACACACCGATAAACTCATCTTT. Its translation: CALGELWGAPYWGIEHTDKLIF.

Of note for this clone: This sequence may be a read error, since a much larger clone differs from it by one base. The chain links TRDV1 to TRDJ1; TRDD3 might be the D (6 bases). This CDR3 spans 15 amino acids. Germline lookup yields CDR1 TSWWSYY and CDR2 QGS. CDR3 residues: CALGEIGDHTGKLIF. The CDR3 DNA sequence: TGTGCTCTTGGGGAAATTGGGGATCACACCGGTAAACTCATCTTT.

About this clone: A far larger clone is off by one base, so a read error is likely. Different DNA sequences within this sample yield the same CDR3. The chain links TRDV1 to TRDJ1; D might be TRDD3 (7 bases). There are 18 residues in the CDR3. The germline V gene has CDR1 TSWWSYY and CDR2 QGS. In nucleotides, the CDR3 is TGTGCTCTCGGGGAATCAGCGTCCTACACTGGGGATGCCGATAAACTCATCTTT. This sequence encodes CALGESASYTGDADKLIF.

Notes on this clone: A much larger clonotype is one base distant, so this may be a read error. The V and J genes are TRDV1 and TRDJ1, with a possible D match to TRDD3 (5 bases). This CDR3 contains 23 residues. The germline CDR1 and CDR2 sequences are TSWWSYY and QGS. The CDR3 loop is CALGELIWTYVARGPQYTDRLIF. The CDR3 DNA follows: TGTGCTCTTGGGGAACTTATCTGGACTTACGTGGCGAGGGGGCCCCAGTACACCGATAGACTCATCTTT.

Judged by abundance, this clone is medium-sized. The same CDR3 also results from other DNA sequences found in this sample. The chain joins TRDV3 to TRDJ1; D is perhaps TRDD2 (9 bases). Germline lookup yields CDR1 TVYSNPD and CDR2 GDNSRS (reference sequence). The CDR3 totals 26 residues. V was pared by 2 bases and J by 3 bases, with 52 bases between. The CDR3 DNA sequence: TGTGCCTTTGAAGGGGCCCAGCCTTCCTACGTGAAGGGTTTACTGGGGGGACGAGATGGGGCCGATAAACTCATCTTT. Residues: CAFEGAQPSYVKGLLGGRDGADKLIF.

Concerning this clone: This sequence may be a read error, since a much larger clone differs from it by one base. The chain is built from TRDV1 and TRDJ1; 12 nucleotides agree with TRDD3. This CDR3 contains 26 residues. CDR1 is TSWWSYY and CDR2 is QGS in the germline V gene. V shed 0 bases and J 0 bases; nucleotides not matched to a gene: 29. This chain's CDR3 is CALGELALPSPHHWGIHPLYTDKLIF. The CDR3 DNA reads TGTGCTCTTGGGGAACTGGCCCTTCCTAGCCCGCACCACTGGGGGATACACCCATTGTACACCGATAAACTCATCTTT.

By sample fraction, this clone is large. At the DNA level, this CDR3 is encoded by other sequences in the same sample as well. This chain joins TRDV3 and TRDJ1; TRDD3 agrees at 7 bases. Trimming cost V 2 bases and J 2 bases; bases outside gene matches: 14. The CDR3 loop spans 16 amino acids. Germline assignment: CDR1 TVYSNPD and CDR2 GDNSRS (reference sequence). CDR3 sequence: CAFAYELGIVTDKLIF. DNA for the CDR3: TGTGCCTTTGCGTACGAACTGGGGATAGTAACCGATAAACTCATCTTT.

This clone is deemed medium-sized. V is TRDV1 and J is TRDJ1, with 13 bases identical to TRDD3. This CDR3 comprises 20 residues. With V trimmed by 4 bases and J by 5 bases, 19 bases remained unmatched. The germline V gene has CDR1 TSWWSYY and CDR2 QGS. CDR3 residues: CALGAKIYANWGIRADKLIF. CDR3 nucleotides: TGTGCTCTTGGGGCCAAGATCTACGCCAACTGGGGGATACGGGCTGATAAACTCATCTTT.

About this clone itself: A read error is possible here, since a much larger clone lies one base away. This rearrangement joins TRDV1 to TRDJ1; D unresolved. The CDR3 spans 18 residues. V lost 9 bases and J lost 0, with 26 bases in between. Germline V gives CDR1 TSWWSYY, CDR2 QGS. CDR3 nucleotide sequence: TGTGCTCTCACCGGGACTTCTTCTGGCCCCAAGCACACCGATAAACTCATCTTT. Translating it yields CALTGTSSGPKHTDKLIF.

As for this clone: A much larger clone sits a single nucleotide away, making a read error possible. Other DNA sequences from this sample encode an identical CDR3 as well. The chain combines TRDV1 with TRDJ1; no definite D call. Germline assignment: CDR1 TSWWSYY and CDR2 QGS. The CDR3 sequence is 16 residues long. The CDR3 DNA sequence: TGTGCTCTTGGGGAAGCTACGGTACTTGACACCGATAAGCTCATCTTT. Translating gives CALGEATVLDTDKLIF.

On this clone itself: This sequence is one base from a far larger clone and is likely a read error. The V gene is TRDV3, the J gene TRDJ2; 7 bases are shared with TRDD2. Germline V gene sequence: CDR1 TVYSNPD, CDR2 GDNSRS (reference sequence). This CDR3 has 16 amino acids. After removal of 4 bases from V and 8 bases from J, the junction contained 19 bases not matched to a gene. The DNA of the CDR3 is TGTGCCTCCGTCTTCCTAATCAGGACTGCGTTGGCACAACTCTTCTTT. Translating gives CASVFLIRTALAQLFF.

This clone rates as large. The sample has other DNA sequences that encode this CDR3 too. The V call is TRDV3, the J call TRDJ1, with TRDD3 matching over 9 bases. CDR3 length equals 15 residues. The V and J ends lost 0 bases and 0 bases, in that order; junction bases with no gene match: 5. Germline CDR1 and CDR2: TVYSNPD and GDNSRS (reference sequence). In DNA form, the CDR3 reads TGTGCCTTTAGTCTGGGGGATGCGTACACCGATAAACTCATCTTT. The encoded protein is CAFSLGDAYTDKLIF.

Concerning this clone itself: This may stem from a read error, because a much larger clone lies one nucleotide away. J is TRDJ3 and V is TRDV2, with 12 bases identical to TRDD3. This CDR3 is built from 18 residues. In germline, CDR1 is GEAIGNYY, CDR2 EKD. The CDR3 bases are TGTGCCTGGGAGGATTTACTGGGGGATACTTGGGACGCCCGACAGATGTTTTTC. This translates into CAWEDLLGDTWDARQMFF.

As for this clone: A read error may be the cause here, since a much bigger clone is one base away. The genes are TRDV1 and TRDJ1; 8 bases agree with TRDD3. The CDR3 is 18 amino acids. In germline, CDR1 is TSWWSYY, CDR2 QGS. J lost 3 bases, V lost 3 bases, and 15 bases had no gene match. The CDR3 protein is CALGDSTTYWGWADKLIF. As DNA, the CDR3 is TGTGCTCTTGGGGATTCTACAACGTACTGGGGGTGGGCCGATAAACTCATCTTT.

This clone is labeled medium-sized. V and J are TRDV2 and TRDJ3, with no clear D. V was cut by 0 bases and J by 0 bases, with 11 bases left in between. The germline V gene encodes CDR1 GEAIGNYY and CDR2 EKD. The CDR3 is 18 amino acids. The CDR3 loop is CACDTLEPSSWDTRQMFF. In nucleotides, the CDR3 is TGTGCCTGTGACACCCTCGAGCCGAGCTCCTGGGACACCCGACAGATGTTTTTC.

This chain uses TRDV3 with TRDJ2; 8 positions match TRDD3. The CDR3 contains 15 residues. Germline CDR1 is TVYSNPD and CDR2 is GDNSRS (reference sequence). Losses at the gene ends were 1 base for V and 0 bases for J; bases not matched to a gene: 4. In DNA form, the CDR3 reads TGTGCCTTTAAATGGGGGATTCCTTTGACAGCACAACTCTTCTTT. It specifies CAFKWGIPLTAQLFF.

Judged by abundance, this clone is large. Other DNA sequences within the sample encode an identical CDR3. J is TRDJ1 and V is TRDV3; TRDD3 matches 8 bases. J gave up 3 bases and V 2 bases, and 14 bases lay outside the gene matches. Per the germline V gene, CDR1 is TVYSNPD and CDR2 is GDNSRS (reference sequence). This CDR3 has 16 amino acids. The chain's CDR3 is CAFPPDWGYLADKLIF. Written as DNA, the CDR3 is TGTGCCTTTCCACCGGATTGGGGATACTTAGCCGATAAACTCATCTTT.

As concerns this clone: A much larger clone is a single base away; this may be a read error. The V call is TRDV2, the J call TRDJ3; 10 positions match TRDD3. Germline CDR1 is GEAIGNYY and CDR2 is EKD. The CDR3 sequence is 18 residues long. CDR3 region: CARDTWGISSWDTRQMFF. CDR3 in DNA: TGTGCCCGTGACACCTGGGGGATAAGCTCCTGGGACACCCGACAGATGTTTTTC.

As to this clone: It may be a read error: a sequence one base away is much more abundant. This sample includes further DNA sequences coding for the same CDR3. V gene TRDV2 combines with J gene TRDJ3, with 7 positions matching TRDD3. CDR1 and CDR2 (germline): GEAIGNYY, EKD. This CDR3 region has 16 residues. The CDR3 bases are TGTGCCTGTGACTGGGGGAGCTCCTGGGACACCCGACAGATGTTCTTC. Encoded protein: CACDWGSSWDTRQMFF.

Concerning this clone itself: This may come from a read error, since a much larger clone is one base off. This chain uses TRDV1 with TRDJ1, with D tentatively TRDD3 (6 bases). Germline CDR1 reads TSWWSYY; CDR2 reads QGS. The CDR3 totals 16 residues. The CDR3 DNA sequence: TGTGCTCCTGGGGAACTACCCCTTAGGCGATTCGGAAAACTCATCTTT. Protein sequence: CAPGELPLRRFGKLIF.